These T cell receptor beta chains were read from a single sample in a study of cytomegalovirus exposure and HLA in healthy donors. Data came from immunoSEQ multiplex PCR; TCRdb stores just in-frame clones and leaves some out. The sample carries 130,000 to 150,000 clones, 65% to 90% recorded once. Sequencing was carried out using PBMCs. Receptor source: a woman aged 25-40 years in good health and CMV-seronegative. Each CDR3 is given with its conserved first and last residue. Fields, in order: D gene, J gene, V gene, clone size, CDR3 protein, CDR3 DNA. The D gene is left open where the match is weak. Part of the rows lack a size; the others show once, few, many or a class for expanded clones.

d_gene: -; j_gene: TRBJ2-1; v_gene: TRBV28; abundance: few; CDR3aa: CASTPPGAADEQFF; CDR3nt: TGTGCCAGCACCCCACCTGGGGCAGCCGATGAGCAGTTCTTC
d_gene: -; j_gene: TRBJ1-5; v_gene: TRBV30; abundance: -; CDR3aa: CAWSGGYNQPQHF; CDR3nt: TGCGCCTGGAGTGGAGGATACAATCAGCCCCAGCATTTT
d_gene: TRBD1; j_gene: TRBJ1-2; v_gene: TRBV5-1; abundance: -; CDR3aa: CASSPVVGTGKYGYTF; CDR3nt: TGCGCCAGCAGCCCGGTCGTCGGGACAGGGAAGTATGGCTACACCTTC
d_gene: TRBD2; j_gene: TRBJ2-6; v_gene: TRBV18; abundance: -; CDR3aa: CASSPSTSGRTGANVLTF; CDR3nt: TGTGCCAGCTCACCTTCGACTAGCGGGAGAACTGGGGCCAACGTCCTGACTTTC
d_gene: -; j_gene: TRBJ1-3; v_gene: TRBV25-1; abundance: -; CDR3aa: CASSPPPRDLNTIYF; CDR3nt: TGTGCCAGCAGTCCCCCCCCGCGGGACCTGAACACCATATATTTT
d_gene: TRBD2; j_gene: TRBJ2-7; v_gene: TRBV7-2; abundance: -; CDR3aa: CASRLLAGIYEQYF; CDR3nt: TGTGCCAGCAGACTACTAGCGGGAATCTACGAGCAGTACTTC
d_gene: TRBD1; j_gene: TRBJ2-1; v_gene: TRBV5-6; abundance: -; CDR3aa: CASSLALGADRANEQFF; CDR3nt: TGTGCCAGCAGCTTGGCCCTGGGCGCGGACAGGGCCAATGAGCAGTTCTTC
d_gene: -; j_gene: TRBJ2-5; v_gene: TRBV2; abundance: -; CDR3aa: CASQRLVGAETQYF; CDR3nt: TGTGCCAGCCAGAGACTAGTAGGGGCAGAGACCCAGTACTTC
d_gene: TRBD1; j_gene: TRBJ2-7; v_gene: TRBV11-2; abundance: -; CDR3aa: CASSLRGTGGSYEQYF; CDR3nt: TGTGCCAGCAGCTTACGCGGGACAGGGGGCTCCTACGAGCAGTACTTC
d_gene: -; j_gene: TRBJ1-1; v_gene: TRBV18; abundance: -; CDR3aa: CASSPYKNTEAFF; CDR3nt: TGTGCCAGCTCACCGTACAAGAACACTGAAGCTTTCTTT
d_gene: -; j_gene: TRBJ2-7; v_gene: TRBV10-1; abundance: -; CDR3aa: CATDPMQGKLREQYF; CDR3nt: TGCGCCACCGACCCCATGCAGGGGAAGTTGCGCGAGCAGTACTTC
d_gene: TRBD1; j_gene: TRBJ2-7; v_gene: TRBV6-5; abundance: few; CDR3aa: CASTRDSSYEQYF; CDR3nt: TGTGCCAGCACCCGGGACAGCTCCTACGAGCAGTACTTC
d_gene: TRBD1; j_gene: TRBJ2-7; v_gene: TRBV18; abundance: -; CDR3aa: CASSLTGGIYEQYF; CDR3nt: TGTGCCAGCTCACTGACAGGGGGCATCTACGAGCAGTACTTC
d_gene: -; j_gene: TRBJ2-7; v_gene: TRBV28; abundance: -; CDR3aa: CASSLYAGSYEQYF; CDR3nt: TGTGCCAGCAGTTTATACGCCGGCTCCTACGAGCAGTACTTC
d_gene: TRBD2; j_gene: TRBJ2-3; v_gene: TRBV7-9; abundance: -; CDR3aa: CASSSRTSGTDTQYF; CDR3nt: TGTGCCAGCAGCTCAAGGACTAGCGGGACAGATACGCAGTATTTT
d_gene: TRBD1; j_gene: TRBJ2-5; v_gene: TRBV27; abundance: -; CDR3aa: CASSFTGVETQYF; CDR3nt: TGTGCCAGCAGTTTTACAGGGGTAGAGACCCAGTACTTC
d_gene: TRBD1; j_gene: TRBJ1-1; v_gene: TRBV7-2; abundance: -; CDR3aa: CASSFRQGIEAFF; CDR3nt: TGTGCCAGCAGCTTCCGACAGGGTATAGAAGCTTTCTTT
d_gene: TRBD2; j_gene: TRBJ2-1; v_gene: TRBV7-9; abundance: -; CDR3aa: CASSSPTSGGAGSHNEQFF; CDR3nt: TGTGCCAGCAGCTCACCGACTAGCGGGGGGGCCGGTTCCCACAATGAGCAGTTCTTC
d_gene: -; j_gene: TRBJ1-1; v_gene: TRBV7-9; abundance: once; CDR3aa: CSSSQRTTVLDNTEAFF; CDR3nt: TGTTCCAGCAGTCAGAGGACAACTGTACTGGATAACACTGAAGCTTTCTTT
d_gene: -; j_gene: TRBJ2-1; v_gene: TRBV18; abundance: -; CDR3aa: CASASHNEQFF; CDR3nt: TGTGCCAGCGCTAGCCACAATGAGCAGTTCTTC
d_gene: TRBD1; j_gene: TRBJ2-3; v_gene: TRBV14; abundance: -; CDR3aa: CASSQDVEGGWSDTQYF; CDR3nt: TGTGCCAGCAGCCAAGATGTGGAAGGGGGCTGGTCAGATACGCAGTATTTT
d_gene: -; j_gene: TRBJ2-1; v_gene: TRBV20-1; abundance: once; CDR3aa: CSARSYNEQFF; CDR3nt: TGCAGTGCTAGGTCTTACAATGAGCAGTTCTTC